The clone carrying this TCR beta chain turned up a few times. Antigen unknown. Using a J-beta primer mix together with a sample-barcoded 5' primer, a second PCR was run for about 6 to 12 cycles. TCRdb ran MiXCR on the 5' RACE reads and lists one entry per CDR3 protein. The sample carries 1.6 million or so distinct CDR3 sequences, about 35% recorded once. These data belong to a study of blood T cells in healthy people across ages. Study-level findings and limits: Naive CD4+ cells and diversity were both higher in long-lived donors than in aged donors.

The V end was cut by 2 bases, the J end by 11 bases, with 30 bases between. The CDR3 length is 18 residues. The V gene is TRBV12-3 or TRBV12-4, the J gene TRBJ2-5, with a possible D match to TRBD1 (6 bases). The clonotype was recovered from a woman aged 30 to 39 in good health. The sequencing input was blood. The CDR3 reads CASSLSHHSGVEEGEQYF. The DNA for the CDR3 is TGTGCCAGCAGTTTAAGCCACCACTCCGGGGTTGAAGAGGGGGAGCAGTACTTC.